A selection of T cell receptor beta chains follows, all from one sample in a study of cytomegalovirus exposure and HLA in healthy donors. Assay used: immunoSEQ multiplex PCR; TCRdb lists only in-frame clones, some missing. This table holds under 80,000 clones, approximately 88% found once. Sequenced: PBMCs. The source is a woman aged 18-35 years in good health and CMV-seronegative. CDR3s include the opening cysteine and the closing phenylalanine or tryptophan. A D gene is named only where the DNA matches it firmly. Only part of the rows carry a size: once, few, many, or a class if the clone is expanded.

v_call,j_call,d_call,clone_size,cdr3_aa
TRBV15,TRBJ2-7,TRBD2,few,CATSRDMASGSDEQYF
TRBV6-4,TRBJ1-2,.,.,CASSDFQGIGGYTF
TRBV15,TRBJ2-7,TRBD1,.,CATSRTGADEQYF
TRBV6-5,TRBJ1-2,.,few,CASTYRAGDGYTF
TRBV28,TRBJ1-5,.,.,CASSLLRVGARNQPQHF
TRBV5-4,TRBJ1-4,.,.,CASSSQGAGEKLFF
TRBV27,TRBJ2-5,TRBD1,.,CASSARDRGRETQYF
TRBV6-4,TRBJ2-3,TRBD2,.,CASSLTSGTDTQYF
TRBV9,TRBJ1-2,.,.,CASSPPSGRVSSYTF
TRBV5-1,TRBJ1-1,TRBD1,.,CASSPRQGEMAEAFF
TRBV6-5,TRBJ1-2,TRBD1,.,CASSYSGQSGYGYTF
TRBV27,TRBJ2-7,TRBD2,.,CASSLGGAGNYEQYF
TRBV7-2,TRBJ2-3,.,.,CASSRNGGAVSDTQYF
TRBV6-5,TRBJ1-1,TRBD1,.,CASSYVGGYTEAFF
TRBV6-5,TRBJ1-1,.,.,CASSHEGGGNPEAFF
TRBV9,TRBJ2-7,TRBD1,.,CASSKKDRGDYEQYF
TRBV10-1,TRBJ2-7,TRBD2,.,CASSVSGRGLEQYF
TRBV2,TRBJ2-1,TRBD2,.,CASSASGTYNEQFF
TRBV5-6,TRBJ2-3,TRBD1,.,CASSSLITGAYSTDTQYF
TRBV30,TRBJ2-6,.,.,CAWRFGLGANVLTF
TRBV7-2,TRBJ2-3,.,.,CANSGPTDTQYF
TRBV5-1,TRBJ1-4,.,.,CASSLQDRINEKLFF
TRBV7-2,TRBJ1-4,TRBD1,.,CASSANYRGNNEKLFF
TRBV29-1,TRBJ2-1,.,.,CSVLPRNNEQFF
TRBV7-9,TRBJ1-1,TRBD1,.,CASSSQQGITEAFF
TRBV25-1,TRBJ1-6,.,.,CASSVAGWDPLHF
TRBV27,TRBJ1-5,TRBD1,.,CASSSLTGVGQPQHF
TRBV30,TRBJ2-1,.,.,CAWSYFRVYNTTYNEQFF
TRBV19,TRBJ2-3,TRBD2,few,CASSSGASGRDTQYF
TRBV6-5,TRBJ1-2,.,.,CASSLTFEGNGYTF
TRBV6-5,TRBJ2-7,TRBD1,.,CASSYGTVLSEQYF
TRBV5-1,TRBJ2-4,TRBD1,.,CASSLDRGDIQYF
TRBV9,TRBJ2-2,.,.,CASSVYSGELFF
TRBV4-2,TRBJ1-1,TRBD1,.,CASSHHQDRGETEAFF
TRBV15,TRBJ2-3,.,.,CATSRDGTGTADTQYF
TRBV13,TRBJ2-1,TRBD2,.,CASSRLGLAGGPSYNEQFF
TRBV28,TRBJ1-2,.,.,CASSADTVMNYGYTF
TRBV4-1,TRBJ2-5,TRBD2,once,CASSRGGQETQYF
TRBV9,TRBJ2-7,TRBD1,.,CASSVGQGGLYEQYF
TRBV5-4,TRBJ2-2,TRBD1,.,CASSLQGVNTGELFF
TRBV27,TRBJ1-1,.,.,CASSLNRAAEAFF
TRBV29-1,TRBJ2-3,.,.,CSVGSRSTDTQYF
TRBV7-2,TRBJ2-3,.,.,CASSLGLATDTQYF
TRBV6-1,TRBJ2-1,.,.,CASRQGSYNEQFF
TRBV6-1,TRBJ2-1,TRBD1,.,CASSAFTGALIKDEQFF
TRBV9,TRBJ1-2,.,once,CASSVGGADLVGYTF
TRBV10-1,TRBJ2-1,TRBD1,.,CASSEEPTGGNYNEQFF
TRBV4-1,TRBJ1-2,.,.,CASSPRGKDPNYGYTF
TRBV9,TRBJ2-3,.,.,CASTGAPPSTDTQYF
TRBV28,TRBJ1-4,TRBD1,.,CASRTGVDRATFHPTLATNEKLFF
TRBV10-3,TRBJ2-3,TRBD2,.,CAISASGISDTQYF